The T cell receptor (beta chain) under discussion was sequenced for a study of low-dose radiotherapy and immunotherapy resistance in tumors. This clonotype appeared many times. CDR3 length: 15 amino acids. V was cut by 0 bases and J by 0 bases, with 7 bases left in between. The germline gives CDR1 SGDLS, CDR2 YYNGEE. Time point meaning: after trial treatment. Stated treatment: LDRT plus nivolumab, ipilimumab, low-dose cyclophosphamide and aspirin (RACIN trial). Low-dose radiotherapy and low-dose cyclophosphamide, together with aspirin, ipilimumab and nivolumab, were given to donors. cDNA synthesis used a TRAV/TRBV-specific primer set for both chains. The authors ran around 20 PCR cycles to amplify TCRs with a constant-region primer and V-primer adapter. Isolated mRNA underwent amplification by in vitro transcription. TCRdb re-called the reads with MiXCR, one entry per CDR3 protein. The sample consists of roughly 100,000 distinct CDR3 sequences, under 25% of them appearing once.

The input for sequencing was PBMCs, taken after low-dose radiotherapy plus immunotherapy. The V and J genes are TRBV9 and TRBJ2-1; D uncertain. The TCR was taken from a female donor with ovarian cancer. CDR3 DNA: TGTGCCAGCAGCGTAGGGACGGCCTCCTACAATGAGCAGTTCTTC. It codes for CASSVGTASYNEQFF.